This T cell receptor (beta chain) was obtained from a study of shared clonotypes between healthy human individuals. General study results and limits: Donors were few, which limited the genetic and exposure-history diversity represented. In contrast to clonotypes shared by all four donors, non-shared clonotypes had lower generation probabilities.

The repertoire was sequenced with immunoSEQ multiplex PCR; TCRdb's copy has only in-frame clones and lacks some. The sample carries about a million clones, roughly 72% recorded once. For this clone: Its target is not known.

Trimming stripped 2 bases from V and 1 base from J, with 12 bases between. CDR1 is SGHNT and CDR2 is YYREEE in the germline V gene (reference sequence). The length of the CDR3 is 15 residues. This receptor was identified in a man between 18 and 35 years old in good health. The chain is built from TRBV5-4 and TRBJ2-5; tentative D call: TRBD2 (6 bases). Sequencing was performed on memory CD4+ T cells sorted from blood. The subset is: CD45RA-negative fraction. The CDR3 DNA sequence: TGTGCCAGCAGCTTCGCGGGGTTGCGCCAAGAGACCCAGTACTTC. Translated: CASSFAGLRQETQYF.